The rows below give T cell receptor beta chains drawn from one sample of a study of cytomegalovirus exposure and HLA in healthy donors. TCRdb's copy holds only in-frame clones and misses some; the assay was immunoSEQ multiplex PCR. The top ten clones hold 10% to 12% of a sample with tens of thousands of clones, 75% to 90% of them seen once. Sample: PBMCs. The source is a woman in her thirties or forties in good health and CMV-seropositive. Each CDR3 is given with its conserved first and last residue. A D gene is named only where the DNA matches it firmly. Clone size is given for some rows only: seen once, a few or many times, or a class if the clone is expanded.

d_call j_call clone_size v_call cdr3_nt cdr3_aa
NA TRBJ2-7 NA TRBV4-2 TGTGCCAGCAGCCAAGATATGATCGGCTACGAGCAGTACTTC CASSQDMIGYEQYF
TRBD1 TRBJ1-6 once TRBV7-8 TGTGCCAGCAGCCCCGGGACAGCGCGCATTTATAATTCACCCCTCCACTTT CASSPGTARIYNSPLHF
NA TRBJ2-3 NA TRBV7-8 TGTGCCAGCAGCTCTCGGCGGTTCAGCACAGATACGCAGTATTTT CASSSRRFSTDTQYF
NA TRBJ1-1 NA TRBV5-1 TGCGCCAGCAGCTTTAGTTTGAACACTGAAGCTTTCTTT CASSFSLNTEAFF
NA TRBJ2-1 once TRBV4-3 TGCGCCAGCAGCCAAGACGGGTTTAATGAGCAGTTCTTC CASSQDGFNEQFF
NA TRBJ1-1 NA TRBV5-1 TGCGCCAGCAGCTTCTTTTATGGGGGGTTGGTCACTGAAGCTTTCTTT CASSFFYGGLVTEAFF
TRBD2 TRBJ2-5 few TRBV5-4 TGTGCCAGCAGCTTGCCCTCTAGCGGGGGGCAAGAGACCCAGTACTTC CASSLPSSGGQETQYF
TRBD2 TRBJ2-7 NA TRBV4-1 TGCGCCAGCAGCCAAGAAGCCACAGCGGGGGGCTACGAGCAGTACTTC CASSQEATAGGYEQYF
TRBD1 TRBJ2-5 few TRBV6-5 TGTGCCAGCAGTTACTATGGGACAGAAGAGACCCAGTACTTC CASSYYGTEETQYF
TRBD1 TRBJ2-2 once TRBV2 TGTGCCAGCAGCTTAGGGACAGGGGTCCCCGGGGAGCTGTTTTTT CASSLGTGVPGELFF